A single sample gave rise to the 23 T cell receptor beta chains below, sequenced in a study of cytomegalovirus exposure and HLA in healthy donors. PCR amplification relied on 60 Vbeta primers (plus 13 Jbeta primers). The method was immunoSEQ multiplex PCR; TCRdb's version includes in-frame clones alone and lacks a portion of them. There are around 75,000 clones in the sample, with approximately 13% held by the top ten. Sequencing was done on a sample of PBMCs. The receptors here all came from a man over 45 in good health and CMV-seropositive.

J is TRBJ1-2 and V is TRBV29-1; the D gene is possibly TRBD1 (5 bases). V lost 6 bases to trimming and J lost 4 bases, with 15 bases between them. The CDR3 is 13 residues long. Germline CDR1 and CDR2: SQVTM and ANQGSEA. CDR3 coding DNA: TGCAGCGTAGGGACGGGAGGCCTCTATGGCTACACCTTC. Its protein is CSVGTGGLYGYTF.

The gene calls are TRBV19 and TRBJ2-2; the match to TRBD2 covers 8 bases. The V gene's germline CDR1 is LNHDA and CDR2 SQIVND (reference sequence). V was clipped by 8 bases and J by 0 bases; unmatched bases: 2. This CDR3 is 14 amino acids long. CDR3 region: CASATSANTGELFF. The CDR3, as DNA: TGTGCCAGTGCGACTAGCGCGAACACCGGGGAGCTGTTTTTT.

The chain joins TRBV28 to TRBJ2-5, with D maybe TRBD1 (6 bases). TRBJ2-7 explains the end of the DNA better; the J call may be wrong. CDR1 and CDR2 (germline): MDHEN, SYDVKM. This CDR3 is built from 14 residues. The DNA for the CDR3 is TGTGCCAGCAGTTTAGAAAGGGGGTCCTACGAGCAGTACTTC. It specifies CASSLERGSYEQYF.

V is TRBV18 and J is TRBJ1-4; D gene ambiguous. Germline V gene lookup returns CDR1 KGHSH and CDR2 LQKENI. CDR3 size: 14 residues. The V and J ends lost 4 bases and 3 bases respectively, with 9 bases between them. The CDR3 reads CASSLTRANEKLFF. CDR3 DNA: TGTGCCAGCTCACTCACGAGGGCTAATGAAAAACTGTTTTTT.

This rearrangement joins TRBV28 to TRBJ2-1, with TRBD2 matching over 10 bases. CDR1 is MDHEN, CDR2 SYDVKM, per germline. The CDR3 loop spans 17 amino acids. The ends lost 4 bases at V and 8 bases at J; junction bases unmatched: 14. The CDR3 reads CASSSMRTASGRHEQFF. CDR3 coding DNA: TGTGCCAGCAGTTCCATGAGAACCGCTAGCGGGAGACATGAGCAGTTCTTC.

This chain connects TRBV15 to TRBJ1-2, with D unclear. This CDR3 comprises 13 residues. From germline, CDR1 is LNHNV and CDR2 YYDKDF (reference sequence). V lost 8 bases to trimming and J lost 0 bases, with 10 bases between them. The CDR3: CATREGANYGYTF. CDR3 coding DNA: TGTGCCACCCGGGAGGGAGCTAACTATGGCTACACCTTC.

This chain connects TRBV11-2 to TRBJ2-3; D unresolved. V lost 0 bases and J lost 1, with 8 bases in between. This CDR3 contains 15 residues. CDR1 and CDR2 from the germline V gene are SGHAT and FQNNGV. The CDR3 DNA sequence: TGTGCCAGCAGCTTAGATACGGTAGGCACAGATACGCAGTATTTT. Its translation is CASSLDTVGTDTQYF.

The chain employs TRBV2 and TRBJ2-2; 8 bases line up with TRBD2. This CDR3 is 15 amino acids long. Germline V lookup: CDR1 SNHLY, CDR2 FYNNEI. J gave up 4 bases and V 6 bases, and 7 bases lay outside the gene matches. The CDR3 DNA reads as TGTGCCAGCAGCGCGGGAGGAAAGGGCACCGGGGAGCTGTTTTTT. Residues: CASSAGGKGTGELFF.

The gene calls are TRBV28 and TRBJ2-5; TRBD2 is a possible D gene (5 bases). CDR3 size: 14 residues. V lost 2 bases and J 8 bases, leaving 15 bases between the germline ends. Germline V CDR1 and CDR2: MDHEN, SYDVKM. CDR3 region: CASSLAGTGYTQYF. The CDR3, as DNA: TGTGCCAGCAGTTTAGCGGGCACCGGTTATACCCAGTACTTC.

J is TRBJ1-1 and V is TRBV27; 9 bases fit TRBD1. Trimming took 7 bases from V and 1 from J; bases not matched to a gene: 7. This CDR3 is 15 amino acids long. CDR1 MNHEY and CDR2 SMNVEV come from the germline V gene (reference sequence). The CDR3 bases are TGTGCCAGCAACCCACAGGGGGCATGGAACACTGAAGCTTTCTTT. Protein sequence: CASNPQGAWNTEAFF.

The V gene is TRBV2, the J gene TRBJ1-2; D gene unclear. V gave up 8 bases and J gave up 6 bases, with 10 bases separating them. Per germline, CDR1 SNHLY and CDR2 FYNNEI. The CDR3 has 11 residues. CDR3 region: CASGREDGYTF. CDR3 nucleotide sequence: TGTGCCAGCGGACGGGAGGATGGCTACACCTTC.

The V gene is TRBV2, the J gene TRBJ2-7; weak D call: TRBD2 (5 bases). Germline CDR1 is SNHLY and CDR2 is FYNNEI. The CDR3 has 15 amino acids. Trimming removed 0 bases at V and 4 bases at J, with 13 bases between. The CDR3 protein is CASSEAGALIYEQYF. CDR3 in DNA: TGTGCCAGCAGTGAAGCGGGAGCCCTCATTTACGAGCAGTACTTC.

The J gene is TRBJ2-7, the V gene TRBV2, with 9 bases matching TRBD1. Trimming cost V 5 bases and J 3 bases; bases outside gene matches: 11. This CDR3 comprises 16 residues. CDR1 is SNHLY, CDR2 FYNNEI, per germline. For the CDR3, the DNA is TGTGCCAGCAGTAACAACAGGGGGCTTAAGGTCTACGAGCAGTACGTC. Translation gives CASSNNRGLKVYEQYV.

The chain couples TRBV4-2 to TRBJ1-3; 9 nucleotides agree with TRBD1. V was pared by 1 base and J by 4 bases, with 8 bases of the junction left unmatched. The CDR3 sequence is 17 residues long. Per the germline V gene, CDR1 is LGHNA and CDR2 is YNFKEQ. The CDR3 sequence: CASSQGGQGGSGNTIYF. The DNA for the CDR3 is TGTGCCAGCAGCCAAGGGGGACAGGGAGGCTCCGGAAACACCATATATTTT.

This rearrangement joins TRBV18 to TRBJ1-1; 7 nucleotides align to TRBD1. Trimming removed 4 bases from V and 3 bases from J; junction bases left unmatched: 2. The CDR3 has 13 amino acids. Germline assignment: CDR1 KGHSH and CDR2 LQKENI. The CDR3 coding sequence is TGTGCCAGCTCACTTGACAGGGACACTGAAGCTTTCTTT. Translation gives CASSLDRDTEAFF.

The chain has TRBV7-9 and TRBJ1-5, with D unresolved. CDR3 length: 18 amino acids. From germline, CDR1 is SEHNR and CDR2 FQNEAQ (reference sequence). The V and J ends lost 4 bases and 0 bases respectively, with 19 bases between them. The CDR3 nucleotides are TGTGCCAGCAGCTCGAGGCTTAGCCCTTCCAATAGCAATCAGCCCCAGCATTTT. This translates into CASSSRLSPSNSNQPQHF.

This rearrangement joins TRBV19 to TRBJ2-7; D is perhaps TRBD1 (6 bases). The CDR3 has 15 residues. Trimming removed 5 bases at V and 7 bases at J, with 21 bases between. Germline-derived CDR1 and CDR2 are LNHDA and SQIVND (reference sequence). CDR3 in DNA: TGTGCCAGTAGTGGACCACAGGGAAAGATGGGGGAGCAGTACTTC. It encodes CASSGPQGKMGEQYF.

V gene TRBV6-1 combines with J gene TRBJ2-2, with D tentatively TRBD1 (7 bases). Trimming took 8 bases from V and 7 from J, leaving 17 bases between them. The CDR3 is 14 residues long. The germline CDR1 and CDR2 sequences are MNHNS and SASEGT. The CDR3 loop is CASLTQGRNGELFF. For the CDR3, the DNA is TGTGCCAGCCTCACACAGGGGAGGAACGGGGAGCTGTTTTTT.

The gene calls are TRBV5-1 and TRBJ2-3, with 7 bases lining up with TRBD2. V trimming: 7 bases; J trimming: 0 bases; junction bases outside the gene matches: 8. Per the germline V gene, CDR1 is SGHRS and CDR2 is YFSETQ. This CDR3 is 15 amino acids long. The CDR3 coding sequence is TGCGCCAGCCGGAAGACTAGCTCTAGCACAGATACGCAGTATTTT. Translation: CASRKTSSSTDTQYF. Looking up the rest from reference TRBV5-1 and TRBJ2-3 gives the full variable domain: KAGVTQTPRYLIKTRGQQVTLSCSPISGHRSVSWYQQTPGQGLQFLFEYFSETQRNKGNFPGRFSGRQFSNSRSEMNVSTLELGDSALYLCASRKTSSSTDTQYFGPGTRLTVL.

The V gene is TRBV6-1, the J gene TRBJ2-7; no clear D gene. Germline V gene sequence: CDR1 MNHNS, CDR2 SASEGT. The CDR3 has 12 amino acids. V was shortened by 6 bases and J by 3 bases, with 9 bases between the two germline ends. CDR3 in DNA: TGTGCCAGCAGGGAGAATTTCTACGAGCAGTACTTC. Translated, it gives CASRENFYEQYF.

V usage is TRBV29-1 and J usage is TRBJ1-2; no clear D gene. Germline loops: CDR1 SQVTM, CDR2 ANQGSEA. V was pared by 2 bases and J by 1 base, with 8 bases between. The CDR3 has 13 residues. The CDR3 DNA is TGCAGCGTTGAACTTGGCAGTAACTATGGCTACACCTTC. Translation gives CSVELGSNYGYTF.

This chain links TRBV6-1 with TRBJ1-2; 7 bases align to TRBD1. The trim removed 6 bases at V and 4 bases at J, leaving 5 bases unmatched. The CDR3 is 13 amino acids. Germline CDR1 reads MNHNS; CDR2 reads SASEGT. The CDR3 loop reads CASSGTASYGYTF. CDR3 nucleotides: TGTGCCAGCAGCGGGACAGCTTCCTATGGCTACACCTTC.

The chain links TRBV4-2 to TRBJ2-1; TRBD2 aligns across 12 bases. This CDR3 contains 17 residues. Germline-derived CDR1 and CDR2 are LGHNA and YNFKEQ. V dropped 3 bases and J dropped 0; count of bases not matched to a gene: 3. The CDR3 DNA sequence: TGTGCCAGCAGCCATGGGACTAGCGGGCTCTCCTACAATGAGCAGTTCTTC. Amino acids: CASSHGTSGLSYNEQFF.